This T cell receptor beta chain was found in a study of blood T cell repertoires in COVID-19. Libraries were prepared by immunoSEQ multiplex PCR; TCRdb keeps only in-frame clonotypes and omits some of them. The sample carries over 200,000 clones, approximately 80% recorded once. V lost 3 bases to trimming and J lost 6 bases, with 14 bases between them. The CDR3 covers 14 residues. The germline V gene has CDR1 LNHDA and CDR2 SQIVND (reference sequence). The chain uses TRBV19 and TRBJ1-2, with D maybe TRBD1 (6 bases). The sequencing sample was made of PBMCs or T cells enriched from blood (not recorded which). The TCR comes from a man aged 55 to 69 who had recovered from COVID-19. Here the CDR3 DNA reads TGTGCCAGTAGTATCCCAGGGGAGATCGATGGCTACACCTTC. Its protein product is CASSIPGEIDGYTF.